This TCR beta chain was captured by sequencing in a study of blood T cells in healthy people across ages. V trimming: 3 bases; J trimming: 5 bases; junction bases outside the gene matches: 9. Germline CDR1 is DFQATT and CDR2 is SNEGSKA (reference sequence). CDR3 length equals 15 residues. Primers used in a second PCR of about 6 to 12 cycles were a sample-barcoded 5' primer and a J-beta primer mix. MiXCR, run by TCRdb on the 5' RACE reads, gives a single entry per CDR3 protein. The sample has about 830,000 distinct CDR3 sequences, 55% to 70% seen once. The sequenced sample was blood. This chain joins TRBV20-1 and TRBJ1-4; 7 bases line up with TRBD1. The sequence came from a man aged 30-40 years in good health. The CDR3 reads CSASWLGQRNEKLFF. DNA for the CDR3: TGCAGTGCTAGTTGGTTGGGACAGAGAAATGAAAAACTGTTTTTT.